This T cell receptor (beta chain) was observed in a study of blood T cell repertoires in COVID-19 (dated by TCRdb to 2018 to 2021). Turning to the overall study: Samples covering the acute and convalescent phases of COVID-19 were provided by collaborators in the United States, Italy and Spain. The dataset comprised deeply sampled blood TCRbeta repertoires from subjects exposed to, actively infected with, or recovered from COVID-19. The prospective study material was composed of cDNA or gDNA derived from T cells, B-cell-depleted T cells, or PBMCs. Samples were obtained from the ongoing ImmuneRACE study (first 160 participants) and from about 1,300 subjects provided by 6 global collaborators. A freely available public database, intended as a resource for researchers studying the immune response to SARS-CoV-2, is where the repertoires were released. A de-identified subject ID, COVID-19 status, age in years and sex were almost always included in the sample metadata. HLA class I and class II types, where available, came from metadata supplied by the sample provider rather than from assay-based typing. Beyond this particular receptor, the publication reports: Clinical and demographic metadata were provided uncurated, with the amount varying by source and participant.

TCRbeta CDR3 regions were amplified from genomic DNA by means of the immunoSEQ Assay, a bias-controlled multiplex PCR. Per the source publication's procedure: The number of nucleated cells in each sample was estimated from the amplification of reference gene primers within the assay. To quantify the absolute abundance of each unique TCRbeta CDR3 rearrangement, sequence reads were collapsed and filtered. For each sample, productive Simpson clonality was calculated by taking the square root of Simpson's diversity index across productive rearrangements. This is the immuneACCESS table as TCRdb keeps it, with only in-frame sequences that have V and J called. A part of the clones is gone; compared with another copy, unresolved V genes explain less than half, and the rest is unexplained. From that table come the V and J calls and clone size; the DNA was used to work out D and trimming. The sample records 110,000 or so clones, 85% of which are singletons. The ten largest account for around 5.5% of the sample.

Note on this clone: Its antigen target is currently unknown. Nothing much larger sits one base from this clone, and base qualities are not available.

Deletion took 5 bases off V and 4 bases off J, with a span of 20 bases between the germline ends. The germline V gene encodes CDR1 SEHNR and CDR2 FQNEAQ (reference sequence). Including cysteine and phenylalanine, the CDR3 has 16 amino acids. CDR3 DNA is the only sequence kept; it has 48 bases, read in frame from the first base. In Seattle, one collaborating source enrolled patients while the infection was active and tracked those patients longitudinally over the course of disease. Each collaborating institution followed its own protocols to collect whole blood in K2EDTA tubes. Collaborator samples were shipped for TCRbeta analysis as frozen whole blood, isolated PBMCs, or DNA extracted from either sample type.

The sequenced sample was peripheral blood. This sequence was found in a woman aged 60-75 years with COVID-19, enrolled during active disease. The rearrangement combines TRBV7-9 with TRBJ1-1, with the D gene call left open. The nucleotide sequence reads as follows: TGTGCCAGCAGCAGCGGGCATTGGGATCGCGGCACTGAAGCTTTCTTT. Its protein reads: CASSSGHWDRGTEAFF.